This T cell receptor (beta chain) was documented in a study of patients and donors after allogeneic stem cell transplantation. Looked up from germline, CDR1 is MNHNS and CDR2 is SASEGT. CDR3 length equals 17 residues. With 6 bases clipped from V and 0 bases from J, the junction kept 6 bases outside the gene matches. This clonotype was counted at least ten times. TCRdb redid the calling of the RT-PCR reads with MiXCR, one entry per CDR3 protein. The sample lists 200,000 to 250,000 distinct CDR3 sequences, roughly 15% seen once, with around 10% in the top ten. V is TRBV6-1 and J is TRBJ2-2; 11 bases fit TRBD2. This clonotype was sampled from a human donor who was either an allogeneic HSCT recipient or a stem cell or donor lymphocyte infusion donor (not recorded which). It is not recorded whose cells these are; they may come from a transplant donor. Sequenced sample: blood, either unsorted or a sorted T cell fraction (not recorded which). CDR3 sequence (DNA): TGTGCCAGCAGGGCACTAGCGGGGGCTACGAACACCGGGGAGCTGTTTTTT. Its translation: CASRALAGATNTGELFF.